This T cell receptor beta chain was retrieved from a study of shared clonotypes between healthy human individuals. From germline, CDR1 is SGHRS and CDR2 YFSETQ. V shed 4 bases and J 4 bases; nucleotides not matched to a gene: 6. This CDR3 is 15 amino acids long. Generated by immunoSEQ multiplex PCR, the TCRdb table keeps only in-frame clones and is missing some. The sample includes 2 million to 2.5 million clones, approximately 96% of them seen just once. This sequence was found in a man aged 18 to 29 in good health. The chain recombines TRBV5-1 with TRBJ1-3, with TRBD1 matching 9 bases. Input material: naive CD4+ T cells sorted from blood. Subset defined: CD45RA+ positively selected. The CDR3 here is CASSRQGDNGNTIYF. The CDR3 DNA follows: TGCGCCAGCAGCCGACAGGGGGACAACGGAAACACCATATATTTT.